This T cell receptor beta chain appears in the sequencing data of a study of T cell responses to AZD1222 COVID-19 vaccine. This CDR3 has 11 residues. Germline V gene data show CDR1 as MNHEY and CDR2 as SVGEGT. V lost 5 bases to trimming and J lost 2 bases, with 2 bases between them. This table comes from immunoSEQ multiplex PCR, and its TCRdb copy is limited to in-frame clones, with some not included. The sample carries 170,000 or so clones, roughly 88% recorded once. This clonotype was sampled from an adult who received the AZD1222 COVID-19 vaccine. V and J are TRBV6-2 or TRBV6-3 and TRBJ2-3; D is unclear. The sample was peripheral blood, taken 28 days after the second AZD1222 dose. The CDR3 spells CASSNTDTQYF. The CDR3 DNA reads as TGTGCCAGCAGTAACACAGATACGCAGTATTTT.